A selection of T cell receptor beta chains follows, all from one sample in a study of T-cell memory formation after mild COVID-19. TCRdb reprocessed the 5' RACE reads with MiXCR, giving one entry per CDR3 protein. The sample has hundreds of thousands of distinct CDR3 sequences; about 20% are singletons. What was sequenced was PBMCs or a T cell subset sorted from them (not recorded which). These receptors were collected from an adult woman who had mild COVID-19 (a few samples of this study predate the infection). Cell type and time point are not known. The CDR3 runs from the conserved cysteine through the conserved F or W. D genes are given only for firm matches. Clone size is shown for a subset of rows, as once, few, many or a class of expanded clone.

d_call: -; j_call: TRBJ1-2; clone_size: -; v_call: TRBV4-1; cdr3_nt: TGCGCCAGCAGCAGTACGGGGGGAATGGGGGGCTACACCTTC; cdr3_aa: CASSSTGGMGGYTF
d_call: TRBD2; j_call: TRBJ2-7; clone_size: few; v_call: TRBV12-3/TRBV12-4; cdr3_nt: TGTGCCAGCAGTTTCGGGACTAGCGGGGGGTTATCCTACGAGCAGTACTTC; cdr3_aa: CASSFGTSGGLSYEQYF
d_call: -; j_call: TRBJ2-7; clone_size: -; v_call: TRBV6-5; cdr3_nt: TGTGCCAGCAGTTATCAAGGCTCAGGGTACGAGCAGTACTTC; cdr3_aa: CASSYQGSGYEQYF
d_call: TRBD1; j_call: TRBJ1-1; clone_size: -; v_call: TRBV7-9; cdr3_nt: TGTGCCAGCAGCACAAGACAGGGGGTCATGAACACTGAAGCTTTCTTT; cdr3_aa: CASSTRQGVMNTEAFF
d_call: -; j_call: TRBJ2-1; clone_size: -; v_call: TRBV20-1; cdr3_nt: TGCAGTGCCGGGGTCGGCCTAGATTACAATGAGCAGTTCTTC; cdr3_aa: CSAGVGLDYNEQFF
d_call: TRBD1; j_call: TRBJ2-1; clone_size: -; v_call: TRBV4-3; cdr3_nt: TGCGCCAGCAGCCGGAGTCTCCGGGACAGCAATGAGCAGTTCTTC; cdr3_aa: CASSRSLRDSNEQFF
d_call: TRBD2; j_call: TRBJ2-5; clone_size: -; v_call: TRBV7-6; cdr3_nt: TGTGCCAGCAGCGCGACTAGCGGGGACCAAGAGACCCAGTACTTC; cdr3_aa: CASSATSGDQETQYF
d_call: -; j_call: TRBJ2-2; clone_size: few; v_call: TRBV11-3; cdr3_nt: TGTGCCAGCGATGGGAGGCTGGGCACCGGGGAGCTGTTTTTT; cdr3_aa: CASDGRLGTGELFF
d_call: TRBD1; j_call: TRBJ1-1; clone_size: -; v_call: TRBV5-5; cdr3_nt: TGTGCCAGCAGCTTGGTCCCGGGGACAGGGGGCACTGAAGCTTTCTTT; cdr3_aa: CASSLVPGTGGTEAFF
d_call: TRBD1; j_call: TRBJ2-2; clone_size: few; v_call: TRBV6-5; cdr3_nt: TGTGCCAGCAGCTGGACAGGGGAGACCGGGGAGCTGTTTTTT; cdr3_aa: CASSWTGETGELFF
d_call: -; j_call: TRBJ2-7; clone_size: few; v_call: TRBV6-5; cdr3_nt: TGTGCCAGCACGGCCAGGCCGGACTCCTACGAGCAGTACTTC; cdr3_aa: CASTARPDSYEQYF
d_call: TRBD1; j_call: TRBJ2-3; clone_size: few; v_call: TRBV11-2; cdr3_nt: TGTGCCAGCAGCTTAACAGGTTCACAGGGGGATACGCAGTATTTT; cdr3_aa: CASSLTGSQGDTQYF
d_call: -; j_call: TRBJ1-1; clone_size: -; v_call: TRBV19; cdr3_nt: TGTGCCAGTAGGGACGGGGTGAACACTGAAGCTTTCTTT; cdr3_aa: CASRDGVNTEAFF
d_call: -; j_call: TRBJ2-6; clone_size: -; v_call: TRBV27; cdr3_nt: TGTGCCAGCAGTCGGTACTCTGGGGCCAACGTCCTGACTTTC; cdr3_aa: CASSRYSGANVLTF
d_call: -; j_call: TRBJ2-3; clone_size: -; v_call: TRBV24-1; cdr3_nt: TGTGCCACCAGTGATATGAGGACTAGCACAGATACGCAGTATTTT; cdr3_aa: CATSDMRTSTDTQYF
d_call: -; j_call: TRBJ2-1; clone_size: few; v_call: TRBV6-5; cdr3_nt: TGTGCCAGCACCCCGTTAGCCTCTCCGCGCAATGAGCAGTTCTTC; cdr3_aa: CASTPLASPRNEQFF
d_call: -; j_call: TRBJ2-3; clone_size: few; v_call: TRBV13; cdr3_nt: TGTGCCAGCAGCTCTCGTATGGATACGCAGTATTTT; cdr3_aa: CASSSRMDTQYF
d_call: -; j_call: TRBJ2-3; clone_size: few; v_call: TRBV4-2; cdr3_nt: TGTGCCAGCAGCCCCGCGGACAGTAGCACAGATACGCAGTATTTT; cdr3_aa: CASSPADSSTDTQYF
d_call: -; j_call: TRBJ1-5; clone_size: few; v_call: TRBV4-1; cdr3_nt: TGCGCCAGCAGCCAAGTTCTGGGTATGAGCAATCAGCCCCAGCATTTT; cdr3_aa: CASSQVLGMSNQPQHF
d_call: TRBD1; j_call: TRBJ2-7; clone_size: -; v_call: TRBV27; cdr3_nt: TGTGCCAGCAGCTCGGACCGGACAGGGGTCTACGAGCAGTACTTC; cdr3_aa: CASSSDRTGVYEQYF
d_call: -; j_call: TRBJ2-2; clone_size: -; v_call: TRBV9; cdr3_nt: TGTGCCAGCAGCGTTAACTCGGCGGCCGCCGGGGAGCTGTTTTTT; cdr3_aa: CASSVNSAAAGELFF
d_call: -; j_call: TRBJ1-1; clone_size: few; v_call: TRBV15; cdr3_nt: TGTGCCACCAGCAGAGCTGGGAGGGGGACTGAAGCTTTCTTT; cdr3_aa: CATSRAGRGTEAFF
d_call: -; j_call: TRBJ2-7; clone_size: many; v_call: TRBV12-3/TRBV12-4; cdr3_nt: TGTGCCAGCAGTTTAGGTTCCCCGGGCGAGCAGTACTTC; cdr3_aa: CASSLGSPGEQYF
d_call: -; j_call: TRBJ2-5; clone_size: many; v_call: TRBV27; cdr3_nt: TGTGCCAGCAGTTCGGGGACACTCAACCAAGAGACCCAGTACTTC; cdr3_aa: CASSSGTLNQETQYF
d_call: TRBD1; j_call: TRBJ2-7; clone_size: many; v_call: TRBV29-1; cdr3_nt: TGCAGCGTTACAGACAGGGTTGAATACGAGCAGTACTTC; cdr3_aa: CSVTDRVEYEQYF
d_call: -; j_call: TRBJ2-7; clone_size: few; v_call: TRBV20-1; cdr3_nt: TGCAGTGCTAGAAACGCGCAGTCCTACGAGCAGTACTTC; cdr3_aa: CSARNAQSYEQYF
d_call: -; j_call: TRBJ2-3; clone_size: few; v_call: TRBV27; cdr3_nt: TGTGCCAGCAGTTTATCATATGCGGTTAGCACAGATACGCAGTATTTT; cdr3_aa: CASSLSYAVSTDTQYF
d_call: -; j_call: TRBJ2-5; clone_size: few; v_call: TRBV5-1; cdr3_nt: TGCGCCAGCAGCTTGGGGCGGCCCGAAGAGACCCAGTACTTC; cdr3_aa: CASSLGRPEETQYF
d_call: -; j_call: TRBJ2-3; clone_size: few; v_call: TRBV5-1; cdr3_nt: TGCGCCAGCAGCTTGAGCGACGGGGGCACAGATACGCAGTATTTT; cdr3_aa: CASSLSDGGTDTQYF
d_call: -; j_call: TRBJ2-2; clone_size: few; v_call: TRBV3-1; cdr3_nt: TGTGCCAGCAGCCAAGTTGCCGGGGAGCTGTTTTTT; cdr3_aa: CASSQVAGELFF
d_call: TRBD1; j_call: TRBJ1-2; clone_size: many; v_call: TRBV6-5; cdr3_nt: TGTGCCAGCAGTTACCTCTACTACTCTCCGGGACAGCCGGACTATGGCTACACCTTC; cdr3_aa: CASSYLYYSPGQPDYGYTF
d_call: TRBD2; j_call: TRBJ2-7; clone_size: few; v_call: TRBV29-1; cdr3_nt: TGCAGCGTTGATGTGGGACTAGCGGGGGCGGCCTACGAGCAGTACTTC; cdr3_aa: CSVDVGLAGAAYEQYF
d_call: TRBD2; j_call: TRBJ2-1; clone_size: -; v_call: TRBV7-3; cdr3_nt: TGTGCCAGCAGCTTCGGCGGGGGGGCCGGGAATGAGCAGTTCTTC; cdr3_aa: CASSFGGGAGNEQFF
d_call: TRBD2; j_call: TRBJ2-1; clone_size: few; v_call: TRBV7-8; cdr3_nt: TGTGCCAGTTCGCCCTATACCGGGACTAGCGGGGGGGGGAAACAGTTCTTC; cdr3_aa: CASSPYTGTSGGGKQFF
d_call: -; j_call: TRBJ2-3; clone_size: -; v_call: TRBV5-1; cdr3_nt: TGCGCCAGCAGCGGCCTAGGAGGGAGTCAAGTGCATAGCACAGATACGCTGTATTTT; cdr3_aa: CASSGLGGSQVHSTDTLYF
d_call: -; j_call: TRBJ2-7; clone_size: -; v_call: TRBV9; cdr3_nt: TGTGCCAGCAGCCCACAGGGAGAATGGTACTACGAGCAGTACTTC; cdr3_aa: CASSPQGEWYYEQYF
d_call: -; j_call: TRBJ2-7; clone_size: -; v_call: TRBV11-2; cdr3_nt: TGTGCCAGCAGCTCCCTAGTCTGGGGGGTTGACGAGCAGTACTTC; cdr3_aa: CASSSLVWGVDEQYF
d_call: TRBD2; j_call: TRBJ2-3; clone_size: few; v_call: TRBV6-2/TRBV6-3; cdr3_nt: TGTGCCAGCAGTTCAACGGGACTAGCGGGGGGAAACACAGATACGCAGTATTTT; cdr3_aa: CASSSTGLAGGNTDTQYF
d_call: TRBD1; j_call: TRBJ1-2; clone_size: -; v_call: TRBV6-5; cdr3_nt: TGTGCCAGCACTCAAAGCGCAGGGGGCATCTATGGCTACACCTTC; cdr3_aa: CASTQSAGGIYGYTF
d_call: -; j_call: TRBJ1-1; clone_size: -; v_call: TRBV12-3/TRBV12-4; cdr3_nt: TGTGCCAGCAGTTTCCGGCAAATAAACACTGAAGCTTTCTTT; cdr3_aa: CASSFRQINTEAFF
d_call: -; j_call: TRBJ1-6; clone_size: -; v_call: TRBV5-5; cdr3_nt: TGTGCCAGCAGCTTGGATTTCTCCTATAATTCACCCCTCCACTTT; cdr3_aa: CASSLDFSYNSPLHF
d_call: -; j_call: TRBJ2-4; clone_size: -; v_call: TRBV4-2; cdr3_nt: TGTGCCAGCAGCCGCGTGGGGCTAGATGAAAACATTCAGTACTTC; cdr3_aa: CASSRVGLDENIQYF
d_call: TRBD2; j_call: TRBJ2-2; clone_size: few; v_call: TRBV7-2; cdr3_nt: TGTGCCAGCAGCCTAAGGCCCCCCACTAGCGGGAGGTTGGCCGGGGAGCTGTTTTTT; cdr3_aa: CASSLRPPTSGRLAGELFF
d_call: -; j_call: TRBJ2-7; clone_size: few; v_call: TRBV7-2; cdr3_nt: TGTGCCAGCAGCTTAGTGGTTTCCGAGCAGTACTTC; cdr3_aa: CASSLVVSEQYF
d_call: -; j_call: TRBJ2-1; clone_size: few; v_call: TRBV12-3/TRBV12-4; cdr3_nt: TGTGCCAGCAGTTTAAAGGACTACGCGATCAATGAGCAGTTCTTC; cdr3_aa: CASSLKDYAINEQFF
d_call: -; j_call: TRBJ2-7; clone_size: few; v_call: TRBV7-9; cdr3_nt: TGTGCCAGCAGCTTAAGCTACGACTACGAGCAGTACTTC; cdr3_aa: CASSLSYDYEQYF
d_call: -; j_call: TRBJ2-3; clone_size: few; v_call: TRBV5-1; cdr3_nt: TGCGCCAGCAGCTTGGGACCCCTTACAGATACGCAGTATTTT; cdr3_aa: CASSLGPLTDTQYF